This T cell receptor beta chain was captured by sequencing in a study of OX40 agonist ivuxolimab in advanced cancers. Assay: immunoSEQ multiplex PCR; the TCRdb copy retains only in-frame clones and omits some. The repertoire consists of 50,000 to 75,000 clones, with approximately 88% occurring once and the leading ten covering about 0.62%. Sequences were derived from CD4+ or CD8+ T cells sorted from blood, sampled in a trial of the OX40 agonist ivuxolimab. The source of this sequence is an adult with an advanced solid tumor such as melanoma, head and neck, liver or kidney cancer.

The CDR3, as DNA: TGCGCCAGCAGCTTCACTAGAGCGGACTACAATGAGCAGTTCTTC. Translated: CASSFTRADYNEQFF. This rearrangement joins TRBV5-1 to TRBJ2-1, with a weak D call TRBD2 (5 bases). Germline V gene lookup returns CDR1 SGHRS and CDR2 YFSETQ. This CDR3 region has 15 residues. Trimming removed 2 bases from V and 3 bases from J, with 12 bases in between.